One and the same sample provided the 25 T cell receptor beta chains below, sequenced in a study of cytomegalovirus exposure and HLA in healthy donors. With 60 Vbeta and 13 Jbeta primers, the PCR was carried out. Only in-frame clones appear in the TCRdb table, and some are missing; sequencing was by immunoSEQ multiplex PCR. The sample has approximately 150,000 clones; 80% are singletons. Material for sequencing was PBMCs. The receptors come from a woman between 45 and 65 years old in good health and CMV-seronegative.

The V and J genes are TRBV7-3 and TRBJ1-2; maybe TRBD1 (5 bases). V was cut by 2 bases and J by 3 bases, with 13 bases left in between. The CDR3 contains 15 residues. The germline CDR1 and CDR2 sequences are SGHTA and FQGTGA. The CDR3 sequence is CASSLSGQNYYGYTF. The DNA of the CDR3 is TGTGCCAGCAGCTTATCCGGACAAAACTACTATGGCTACACCTTC.

This chain uses TRBV30 with TRBJ2-1; D possibly corresponds to TRBD2 (6 bases). CDR3 length equals 14 residues. CDR1 and CDR2 from the germline V gene are GTSNPN and SVGIG (reference sequence). V was shortened by 0 bases and J by 9 bases, with 15 bases between the two germline ends. The CDR3 spells CAWSVLRTNSEQFF. As DNA, the CDR3 is TGTGCCTGGAGTGTACTTCGGACTAACAGTGAGCAGTTCTTC.

V usage is TRBV2 and J usage is TRBJ2-5; TRBD1 aligns across 9 bases. Germline V gives CDR1 SNHLY, CDR2 FYNNEI. The CDR3 extends over 13 amino acids. With 5 bases clipped from V and 4 bases from J, the junction kept 2 bases outside the gene matches. This CDR3 is CASSTGGPETQYF. CDR3 in DNA: TGTGCCAGCAGTACAGGGGGCCCAGAGACCCAGTACTTC.

The chain couples TRBV19 to TRBJ2-3; no definite D call. The V gene lost 5 bases and the J gene lost 6 bases, with 12 bases spanning the gap. The CDR3 is 13 amino acids. Germline loops: CDR1 LNHDA, CDR2 SQIVND (reference sequence). DNA of the CDR3: TGTGCCAGTAGTCCTAATGCCGGGGATACGCAGTATTTT. Protein: CASSPNAGDTQYF.

The V call is TRBV19, the J call TRBJ2-2, with 11 bases aligning to TRBD1. The V and J ends lost 5 bases and 5 bases, in that order; junction bases with no gene match: 7. Per the germline V gene, CDR1 is LNHDA and CDR2 is SQIVND (reference sequence). The CDR3 sequence is 16 residues long. CDR3 bases: TGTGCCAGTAGTCACCGGGACAGGGGGAGGACCGGGGAGCTGTTTTTT. Translated: CASSHRDRGRTGELFF.

To note about this clone: One end of the junction is discordant with germline, which a read error may explain. V is TRBV18 and J is TRBJ1-3, with D perhaps TRBD1 (6 bases). This CDR3 has 14 residues. Germline assignment: CDR1 KGHSH and CDR2 LQKENI. The chain's CDR3 is CAGSPETGGNTIYF. Written as DNA, the CDR3 is TGTGCCGGCTCACCGGAGACAGGTGGAAACACCATATATTTT. Complete variable domain (other parts from reference TRBV18 and TRBJ1-3): NAGVMQNPRHLVRRRGQEARLRCSPMKGHSHVYWYRQLPEEGLKFMVYLQKENIIDESGMPKERFSAEFPKEGPSILRIQQVVRGDSAAYFCAGSPETGGNTIYFGEGSWLTVV.

The rearrangement links TRBV7-3 to TRBJ2-1; TRBD2 aligns across 15 bases. Germline CDR1 SGHTA, CDR2 FQGTGA. This CDR3 region has 15 residues. Trimming removed 7 bases from V and 4 bases from J; junction bases left unmatched: 2. CDR3 protein: CASNGLAGGYNEQFF. In nucleotides, the CDR3 is TGTGCCAGCAATGGACTAGCGGGGGGGTACAATGAGCAGTTCTTC.

The chain uses TRBV6-6 and TRBJ2-2; 7 nucleotides align to TRBD1. This CDR3 spans 15 amino acids. With 4 bases clipped from V and 4 bases from J, the junction kept 6 bases outside the gene matches. Germline loops: CDR1 MNHNY, CDR2 SVGAGI (reference sequence). CDR3 amino acids: CASSSPGQSTGELFF. In nucleotides, the CDR3 is TGTGCCAGCAGTTCCCCGGGACAGAGCACCGGGGAGCTGTTTTTT.

This clone was counted only a few times. The chain joins TRBV5-5 to TRBJ1-4; D is unresolved. CDR1 is SGHKS, CDR2 YYEKEE, per germline (reference sequence). V gave up 3 bases and J gave up 5 bases, with 8 bases separating them. This CDR3 has 13 amino acids. CDR3 in amino acids: CASSSGSNEKLFF. The CDR3 DNA sequence: TGTGCCAGCAGCTCCGGGTCAAATGAAAAACTGTTTTTT.

This clone was detected a few times. The CDR3: CASSAGQLYEQYF. CDR3 in DNA: TGTGCCAGTAGTGCCGGACAGCTCTACGAGCAGTACTTC. The chain is built from TRBV19 and TRBJ2-7; maybe TRBD1 (6 bases). CDR1 is LNHDA, CDR2 SQIVND, per germline (reference sequence). V was cut by 5 bases and J by 3 bases, with 11 bases left in between. The CDR3 contains 13 residues.

The table lists this clone with a few counts. The chain combines TRBV4-3 with TRBJ2-1, with D possibly matching TRBD1 (6 bases). Germline assignment: CDR1 LGHNA and CDR2 YSLEER. Trimming pared 0 bases from V and 3 bases from J, leaving 15 bases between. There are 17 residues in the CDR3. The CDR3 sequence is CASSQEEGGFYYNEQFF. The CDR3 DNA is TGCGCCAGCAGCCAAGAAGAAGGGGGTTTCTACTACAATGAGCAGTTCTTC.

This chain links TRBV5-1 with TRBJ1-1; D is perhaps TRBD1 (6 bases). CDR1 and CDR2 (germline): SGHRS, YFSETQ. The CDR3 length is 13 residues. V was cut by 1 base and J by 6 bases, with 10 bases left in between. The DNA of the CDR3 is TGCGCCAGCAGCTTGCAGGACAGCGCTGAAGCTTTCTTT. Its protein product is CASSLQDSAEAFF.

In DNA, the CDR3 is TGTGCCAGCAGCTGGACCCAGGGTGGCTACGAGCAGTACTTC. As protein: CASSWTQGGYEQYF. This chain links TRBV7-8 with TRBJ2-7, with D possibly matching TRBD1 (5 bases). Germline V gene data show CDR1 as SGHVS and CDR2 as FQNEAQ. Between the trimmed V and J ends, which lost 4 bases and 3 bases, there was a span of 13 bases. This CDR3 has 14 amino acids.

The chain is built from TRBV6-4 and TRBJ2-7, with D tentatively TRBD2 (6 bases). V was trimmed by 4 bases and J by 2 bases, leaving 12 bases between them. Per germline, CDR1 MRHNA and CDR2 SNTAGT. CDR3 length: 14 residues. DNA for the CDR3: TGTGCCAGCAGTGTCGAGGAGGGCCCCTACGAGCAGTACTTC. It yields the protein CASSVEEGPYEQYF.

Concerning this clone itself: Other DNA sequences of this sample code for an identical CDR3. The V call is TRBV10-3, the J call TRBJ2-1, with 7 bases that match TRBD2. Germline V lookup: CDR1 ENHRY, CDR2 SYGVKD. The ends lost 10 bases at V and 7 bases at J; junction bases unmatched: 13. The CDR3 covers 14 residues. CDR3 protein: CATWTSGAGNEQFF. In DNA form, the CDR3 reads TGTGCCACATGGACCAGCGGGGCTGGGAATGAGCAGTTCTTC.

The CDR3 reads CASSPRQGANTEAFF. The CDR3 coding sequence is TGTGCCAGCAGCCCCAGACAGGGGGCGAACACTGAAGCTTTCTTT. The chain combines TRBV7-9 with TRBJ1-1; 10 bases line up with TRBD1. CDR3 length: 15 residues. J was trimmed by 1 base and V by 5 bases; bases with no gene match: 4. The germline V gene encodes CDR1 SEHNR and CDR2 FQNEAQ (reference sequence).

The V and J genes are TRBV25-1 and TRBJ1-2; D unresolved. Trimming took 1 base from V and 2 from J, leaving 8 bases between them. The CDR3 runs 14 residues. Germline loops: CDR1 MGHDK, CDR2 SYGVNS. CDR3 DNA: TGTGCCAGCAGTGAATGGGGAGGGAACTATGGCTACACCTTC. Its protein product is CASSEWGGNYGYTF.

This clone came up once. The genes are TRBV6-6 and TRBJ2-2, with 8 bases fitting TRBD2. CDR1 is MNHNY, CDR2 SVGAGI, per germline (reference sequence). The CDR3 spans 16 residues. Trimming took 5 bases from V and 3 from J; bases not matched to a gene: 8. CDR3 in DNA: TGTGCCAGCAGTGCAGAGCGGGGGCGATACACCGGGGAGCTGTTTTTT. Its protein product is CASSAERGRYTGELFF.

This clone has just one count. The J gene is TRBJ2-2, the V gene TRBV27; D might be TRBD1 (6 bases). The V end lost 4 bases, the J end lost 0 bases, and 15 bases lay between the germline ends. The CDR3 is made up of 17 amino acids. Germline-derived CDR1 and CDR2 are MNHEY and SMNVEV (reference sequence). CDR3 protein: CASSWSVGAANTGELFF. The DNA for the CDR3 is TGTGCCAGCAGTTGGTCCGTGGGGGCGGCGAACACCGGGGAGCTGTTTTTT.

The table lists this clone with a few counts. V usage is TRBV14 and J usage is TRBJ1-2; 8 bases match TRBD1. Trimming cost V 0 bases and J 1 base; bases outside gene matches: 7. There are 17 residues in the CDR3. Germline CDR1 is SGHDN and CDR2 is FVKESK. The CDR3 loop is CASSQDPGGAYNYGYTF. The CDR3 DNA reads TGTGCCAGCAGCCAAGATCCAGGGGGCGCGTATAACTATGGCTACACCTTC. The variable domain in full, completed from reference TRBV14 and TRBJ1-2, reads EAGVTQFPSHSVIEKGQTVTLRCDPISGHDNLYWYRRVMGKEIKFLLHFVKESKQDESGMPNNRFLAERTGGTYSTLKVQPAELEDSGVYFCASSQDPGGAYNYGYTFGSGTRLTVV.

The rearrangement links TRBV4-2 to TRBJ2-7; no firm D call. The CDR3 totals 14 residues. Germline V gene sequence: CDR1 LGHNA, CDR2 YNFKEQ. Trimming cost V 0 bases and J 8 bases, with 14 bases left between them. The CDR3 sequence is CASSQDRLDRKQYF. CDR3 nucleotides: TGTGCCAGCAGCCAAGATCGGCTAGATCGTAAGCAGTACTTC.

J is TRBJ2-4 and V is TRBV7-2; 9 bases line up with TRBD1. Looked up from germline, CDR1 is SGHTA and CDR2 is FQGNSA. This CDR3 is 17 amino acids long. V was clipped by 5 bases and J by 9 bases; unmatched bases: 17. CDR3 residues: CASSIKQGAKDLSIQYF. The CDR3 nucleotides read TGTGCCAGCAGCATAAAACAGGGGGCGAAGGATTTAAGCATTCAGTACTTC.

This chain joins TRBV15 and TRBJ2-7; TRBD1 is a possible D gene (7 bases). Trimming left V 0 bases short and J 3 bases short, with 18 bases between. Germline V gives CDR1 LNHNV, CDR2 YYDKDF (reference sequence). The CDR3 consists of 17 residues. For the CDR3, the DNA is TGTGCCACCAGCAGAGAAGGGGTGCGGGACAGCCGCTACGAGCAGTACTTC. It yields the protein CATSREGVRDSRYEQYF.

The rearrangement joins TRBV5-1 to TRBJ2-7; D is uncertain. CDR3 length equals 13 residues. Germline-derived CDR1 and CDR2 are SGHRS and YFSETQ. Trimming removed 0 bases from V and 3 bases from J, with 7 bases in between. CDR3 bases: TGCGCCAGCAGCTTGGGAGTTGTCTACGAGCAGTACTTC. It encodes CASSLGVVYEQYF.

About this clone: The sample carries other DNA sequences with the same CDR3. The chain combines TRBV18 with TRBJ2-2; TRBD1 matches 7 bases. The germline CDR1 and CDR2 sequences are KGHSH and LQKENI. Trimming at V came to 3 bases and at J to 0 bases, leaving 1 base not matched to a gene. This CDR3 comprises 15 residues. Here the CDR3 reads CASSPGQTNTGELFF. The CDR3 nucleotides read TGTGCCAGCTCACCGGGACAGACGAACACCGGGGAGCTGTTTTTT.